The 26 T cell receptor beta chains listed next were all sequenced from one sample in a study of cytomegalovirus exposure and HLA in healthy donors. Primers: 60 Vbeta forward and 13 Jbeta reverse. Measured with immunoSEQ multiplex PCR; TCRdb has only the in-frame clones, and not every one. The data contain roughly 120,000 clones, just under 70% of them singletons. Specimen: PBMCs. These receptors were taken from a woman in her 70s in good health and CMV-seropositive.

The chain joins TRBV13 to TRBJ1-1, with 9 bases lining up with TRBD1. This CDR3 region has 15 residues. V lost 5 bases, J lost 8 bases, and 12 bases stayed unmatched. Germline V lookup: CDR1 PRHDT, CDR2 FYEKMQ (reference sequence). The CDR3 sequence: CASSVTLGQGSEAFF. The CDR3 DNA is TGTGCCAGCAGCGTAACCCTGGGACAGGGTTCGGAAGCTTTCTTT.

The table lists this clone with a count of one. V usage is TRBV7-7 and J usage is TRBJ1-4; 7 bases align to TRBD1. CDR1 SSHAT and CDR2 FNYEAQ come from the germline V gene (reference sequence). The ends lost 3 bases at V and 1 base at J; junction bases unmatched: 14. The CDR3 is 19 amino acids. The CDR3 is CASSLLPRDSLLTNEKLFF. The CDR3 coding sequence is TGTGCCAGCAGCTTGCTTCCCCGGGACAGCCTATTAACTAATGAAAAACTGTTTTTT.

This chain joins TRBV30 and TRBJ2-7, with 11 nucleotides matching TRBD1. Germline lookup yields CDR1 GTSNPN and CDR2 SVGIG (reference sequence). This CDR3 has 17 residues. Losses at the gene ends were 2 bases for V and 0 bases for J; bases not matched to a gene: 9. CDR3 in amino acids: CAWSSDRGPLSSYEQYF. The CDR3 region has the DNA TGTGCCTGGAGTTCGGACAGGGGGCCGTTGAGCTCCTACGAGCAGTACTTC. The full variable domain, its missing parts supplied by reference TRBV30 and TRBJ2-7, is SQTIHQWPATLVQPVGSPLSLECTVEGTSNPNLYWYRQAAGRGLQLLFYSVGIGQISSEVPQNLSASRPQDRQFILSSKKLLLSDSGFYLCAWSSDRGPLSSYEQYFGPGTRLTVT.

The V gene is TRBV7-2, the J gene TRBJ2-1, with D possibly being TRBD1 (6 bases). There are 14 residues in the CDR3. The V gene's germline CDR1 is SGHTA and CDR2 FQGNSA. V lost 5 bases, J lost 6 bases, and 14 bases lay in between. CDR3 nucleotide sequence: TGTGCCAGCAGCCCGCTAGGGGGTTCCAATGAGCAGTTCTTC. Its translation is CASSPLGGSNEQFF.

The chain recombines TRBV2 with TRBJ2-1, with TRBD2 identical over 14 bases. The V segment lost 6 bases and the J segment 12 bases; nucleotides outside the gene matches: 7. Germline values: CDR1 SNHLY, CDR2 FYNNEI. This CDR3 has 14 amino acids. CDR3 DNA: TGTGCCAGCAGAAGACTAGCGGGGGGGCCTGGGCAGTTCTTC. Its translation is CASRRLAGGPGQFF.

This clone was seen a handful of times. The chain recombines TRBV30 with TRBJ1-6; 9 bases line up with TRBD1. The V gene end was trimmed by 3 bases and the J gene end by 8 bases; junction bases not matched to a gene: 2. The CDR3 has 13 amino acids. Germline-derived CDR1 and CDR2 are GTSNPN and SVGIG (reference sequence). CDR3 amino acids: CAWRGTGHSPLHF. CDR3 sequence (DNA): TGTGCCTGGAGGGGGACAGGGCATTCACCCCTCCACTTT.

The chain carries TRBV14 and TRBJ1-2; 7 bases match TRBD1. The V gene's germline CDR1 is SGHDN and CDR2 FVKESK. There are 12 residues in the CDR3. Losses at the gene ends were 6 bases for V and 4 bases for J; bases not matched to a gene: 2. The CDR3 DNA reads TGTGCCAGCAGTCCAGGGGGCTATGGCTACACCTTC. This sequence encodes CASSPGGYGYTF.

The chain couples TRBV30 to TRBJ2-3; 7 bases map to TRBD2. The germline V gene encodes CDR1 GTSNPN and CDR2 SVGIG (reference sequence). The junction had 6 bases not matched to a gene; V was cut back by 3 bases and J by 3 bases. The CDR3 contains 14 residues. The CDR3 region has the DNA TGTGCCTGGAGCGGGGGGAGATTAACAGATACGCAGTATTTT. Its protein is CAWSGGRLTDTQYF.

This clone was picked up a small number of times. The rearrangement uses TRBV7-2 and TRBJ1-6; D is perhaps TRBD1 (5 bases). With 2 bases removed from V and 5 bases from J, the gap between germline ends came to 16 bases. The CDR3 is 17 residues long. The germline CDR1 and CDR2 sequences are SGHTA and FQGNSA. The CDR3 DNA is TGTGCCAGCAGCTTAAAGTGGGGGGGGTCCGATAATTCACCCCTCCACTTT. It is translated as CASSLKWGGSDNSPLHF.

The chain joins TRBV7-2 to TRBJ2-7, with TRBD1 matching over 11 bases. The CDR3 spans 15 residues. Germline values: CDR1 SGHTA, CDR2 FQGNSA. Germline trimming cut 5 bases from V and 7 bases from J; bases unmatched to any gene: 10. The CDR3 is CASSTGQGASGEQYF. The CDR3 DNA reads as TGTGCCAGCAGCACCGGACAGGGGGCCAGTGGGGAGCAGTACTTC.

This clone was detected once. The chain links TRBV14 to TRBJ2-5; 11 nucleotides agree with TRBD2. The V gene end was trimmed by 3 bases and the J gene end by 3 bases; junction bases not matched to a gene: 6. Germline CDR1 reads SGHDN; CDR2 reads FVKESK. CDR3 length equals 16 residues. The chain's CDR3 is CASSHLVTSGKETQYF. The CDR3 DNA reads TGTGCCAGCAGCCACCTAGTGACTAGCGGGAAAGAGACCCAGTACTTC.

In this sample, this clone turned up a few times. CDR3 in DNA: TGTGCCAGCAAGCAGGGTTATGGCTACACCTTC. Protein: CASKQGYGYTF. The V call is TRBV2, the J call TRBJ1-2; TRBD1 might be the D (5 bases). Germline CDR1 and CDR2: SNHLY and FYNNEI. The CDR3 totals 11 residues. V was cut by 7 bases and J by 5 bases, with 8 bases left in between.

This clone was seen a few times. The chain uses TRBV6-5 and TRBJ2-7; D not certain. Germline CDR1 and CDR2: MNHEY and SVGAGI. V was cut by 0 bases and J by 5 bases, with 11 bases left in between. This CDR3 is built from 14 residues. CDR3 in amino acids: CASSYSFQADEQYF. CDR3 DNA sequence: TGTGCCAGCAGTTACTCGTTTCAGGCCGACGAGCAGTACTTC.

The rearrangement joins TRBV30 to TRBJ1-1; D is undetermined. The CDR3 spans 13 residues. V was pared by 0 bases and J by 4 bases, with 9 bases between. Germline CDR1 reads GTSNPN; CDR2 reads SVGIG (reference sequence). CDR3 bases: TGTGCCTGGAGTGTAGAGTCCTTCACTGAAGCTTTCTTT. Its translation: CAWSVESFTEAFF.

The chain recombines TRBV6-5 with TRBJ2-5, with 12 nucleotides matching TRBD2. CDR1 and CDR2 from the germline V gene are MNHEY and SVGAGI. The CDR3 runs to 14 residues. Unmatched junction bases numbered 1, after V lost 7 bases and J lost 1 base. The CDR3 DNA sequence: TGTGCCAGCAAGACTAGCGGGGGCCAAGAGACCCAGTACTTC. This sequence encodes CASKTSGGQETQYF.

CDR3 nucleotides: TGTGCCAGCTCACCGGACAGGGGGCGAGCCTACGAGCAGTACTTC. Residues: CASSPDRGRAYEQYF. The chain has TRBV18 and TRBJ2-7; TRBD1 agrees at 11 bases. The ends lost 3 bases at V and 2 bases at J; junction bases unmatched: 3. CDR1 and CDR2 from the germline V gene are KGHSH and LQKENI. This CDR3 has 15 residues.

The chain is built from TRBV30 and TRBJ1-2, with D unresolved. Trimming shortened V by 4 bases and J by 0 bases, and 15 bases separated the two germline ends. Germline V CDR1 and CDR2: GTSNPN, SVGIG (reference sequence). The CDR3 is 15 amino acids. The CDR3 region is CAWTGGLRANYGYTF. In nucleotides, the CDR3 is TGTGCCTGGACCGGAGGACTGCGAGCTAACTATGGCTACACCTTC.

This clone has a single count. The rearrangement uses TRBV7-3 and TRBJ2-1, with 11 bases matching TRBD2. The CDR3 runs to 16 residues. Germline loops: CDR1 SGHTA, CDR2 FQGTGA. With V trimmed by 3 bases and J by 6 bases, 7 bases remained unmatched. CDR3 DNA sequence: TGTGCCAGCAGCTTTACTCTAGCGGGGGGCACCAATGAGCAGTTCTTC. This sequence encodes CASSFTLAGGTNEQFF.

This chain links TRBV2 with TRBJ2-7, with a weak D call TRBD1 (5 bases). Trimming took 4 bases from V and 0 from J, leaving 13 bases between them. Per germline, CDR1 SNHLY and CDR2 FYNNEI. The CDR3 contains 15 residues. The CDR3 sequence is CASSAMGHISYEQYF. DNA for the CDR3: TGTGCCAGCAGTGCCATGGGGCACATCTCCTACGAGCAGTACTTC.

In regard to this clone: At the DNA level, this CDR3 is encoded by other sequences in the same sample as well. The CDR3 DNA is TGTGCCAGCAGCTTAGCTACAGGGGTCATATCACCCCTCCACTTT. Protein product: CASSLATGVISPLHF. The gene calls are TRBV7-9 and TRBJ1-6; 7 bases agree with TRBD1. CDR3 length: 15 amino acids. Per germline, CDR1 SEHNR and CDR2 FQNEAQ (reference sequence). With 0 bases clipped from V and 10 bases from J, the junction kept 6 bases outside the gene matches.

This clone turned up a few times. The J gene is TRBJ1-2, the V gene TRBV5-5; TRBD1 matches at 7 bases. The CDR3 has 14 residues. With 0 bases clipped from V and 13 bases from J, the junction kept 12 bases outside the gene matches. CDR1 is SGHKS and CDR2 is YYEKEE in the germline V gene (reference sequence). The CDR3 loop reads CASSLAPPTGTATF. CDR3 sequence (DNA): TGTGCCAGCAGCTTGGCCCCTCCCACCGGGACAGCCACCTTC.

The sample holds a few counts of this clone. The chain carries TRBV13 and TRBJ2-4; possible D gene TRBD1, 5 bases. The CDR3 extends over 14 amino acids. V was shortened by 4 bases and J by 5 bases, with 12 bases between the two germline ends. Germline CDR1 PRHDT, CDR2 FYEKMQ (reference sequence). The CDR3 sequence is CASSSTGRENIQYF. The CDR3 DNA reads as TGTGCCAGCAGCTCAACGGGCAGGGAAAACATTCAGTACTTC.

This CDR3 reads CASTTGTSGIDEQFF. The CDR3 DNA follows: TGTGCCAGCACCACTGGGACTAGCGGGATCGATGAGCAGTTCTTC. This chain uses TRBV6-6 with TRBJ2-1, with 13 nucleotides matching TRBD2. The CDR3 sequence is 15 residues long. V lost 7 bases, J lost 8 bases, and 8 bases stayed unmatched. The germline V gene encodes CDR1 MNHNY and CDR2 SVGAGI (reference sequence).

J is TRBJ2-4 and V is TRBV4-2, with TRBD2 matching 11 bases. The trim removed 0 bases at V and 6 bases at J, leaving 4 bases unmatched. The CDR3 consists of 16 residues. CDR1 LGHNA and CDR2 YNFKEQ come from the germline V gene. The CDR3, as DNA: TGTGCCAGCAGCCAAGAAGGAACTAGCGGGGGAAACATTCAGTACTTC. It is translated as CASSQEGTSGGNIQYF.

The V and J genes are TRBV10-2 and TRBJ2-3; TRBD1 matches at 8 bases. The trim removed 8 bases at V and 2 bases at J, leaving 6 bases unmatched. The germline V gene encodes CDR1 WSHSY and CDR2 SAAADI. This CDR3 is 14 amino acids long. CDR3 sequence reads: CASATGGFTDTQYF. The DNA of the CDR3 is TGCGCCAGCGCTACAGGGGGGTTCACAGATACGCAGTATTTT.

The chain joins TRBV10-3 to TRBJ2-2; TRBD2 matches 14 bases. V dropped 6 bases and J dropped 6; count of bases not matched to a gene: 3. The CDR3 contains 15 residues. The V gene's germline CDR1 is ENHRY and CDR2 SYGVKD. CDR3 sequence (DNA): TGTGCCATCAGCTGGACTAGCGGGGGGCCCGGGGAGCTGTTTTTT. Amino acids: CAISWTSGGPGELFF.